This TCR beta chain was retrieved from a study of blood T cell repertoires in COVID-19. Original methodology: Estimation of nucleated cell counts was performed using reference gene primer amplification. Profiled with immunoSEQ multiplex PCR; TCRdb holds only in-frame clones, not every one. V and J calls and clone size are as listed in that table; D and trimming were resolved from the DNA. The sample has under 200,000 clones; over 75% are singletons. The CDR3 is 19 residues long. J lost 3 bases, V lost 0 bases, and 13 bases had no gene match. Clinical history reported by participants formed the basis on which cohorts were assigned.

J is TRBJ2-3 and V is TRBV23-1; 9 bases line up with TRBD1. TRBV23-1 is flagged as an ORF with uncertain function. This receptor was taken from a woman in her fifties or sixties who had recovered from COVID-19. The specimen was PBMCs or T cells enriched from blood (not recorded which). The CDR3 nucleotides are TGCGCCAGCAGTCAATCCCGGCAATGGACAGGGGAATTTACAGATACGCAGTATTTT. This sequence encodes CASSQSRQWTGEFTDTQYF.